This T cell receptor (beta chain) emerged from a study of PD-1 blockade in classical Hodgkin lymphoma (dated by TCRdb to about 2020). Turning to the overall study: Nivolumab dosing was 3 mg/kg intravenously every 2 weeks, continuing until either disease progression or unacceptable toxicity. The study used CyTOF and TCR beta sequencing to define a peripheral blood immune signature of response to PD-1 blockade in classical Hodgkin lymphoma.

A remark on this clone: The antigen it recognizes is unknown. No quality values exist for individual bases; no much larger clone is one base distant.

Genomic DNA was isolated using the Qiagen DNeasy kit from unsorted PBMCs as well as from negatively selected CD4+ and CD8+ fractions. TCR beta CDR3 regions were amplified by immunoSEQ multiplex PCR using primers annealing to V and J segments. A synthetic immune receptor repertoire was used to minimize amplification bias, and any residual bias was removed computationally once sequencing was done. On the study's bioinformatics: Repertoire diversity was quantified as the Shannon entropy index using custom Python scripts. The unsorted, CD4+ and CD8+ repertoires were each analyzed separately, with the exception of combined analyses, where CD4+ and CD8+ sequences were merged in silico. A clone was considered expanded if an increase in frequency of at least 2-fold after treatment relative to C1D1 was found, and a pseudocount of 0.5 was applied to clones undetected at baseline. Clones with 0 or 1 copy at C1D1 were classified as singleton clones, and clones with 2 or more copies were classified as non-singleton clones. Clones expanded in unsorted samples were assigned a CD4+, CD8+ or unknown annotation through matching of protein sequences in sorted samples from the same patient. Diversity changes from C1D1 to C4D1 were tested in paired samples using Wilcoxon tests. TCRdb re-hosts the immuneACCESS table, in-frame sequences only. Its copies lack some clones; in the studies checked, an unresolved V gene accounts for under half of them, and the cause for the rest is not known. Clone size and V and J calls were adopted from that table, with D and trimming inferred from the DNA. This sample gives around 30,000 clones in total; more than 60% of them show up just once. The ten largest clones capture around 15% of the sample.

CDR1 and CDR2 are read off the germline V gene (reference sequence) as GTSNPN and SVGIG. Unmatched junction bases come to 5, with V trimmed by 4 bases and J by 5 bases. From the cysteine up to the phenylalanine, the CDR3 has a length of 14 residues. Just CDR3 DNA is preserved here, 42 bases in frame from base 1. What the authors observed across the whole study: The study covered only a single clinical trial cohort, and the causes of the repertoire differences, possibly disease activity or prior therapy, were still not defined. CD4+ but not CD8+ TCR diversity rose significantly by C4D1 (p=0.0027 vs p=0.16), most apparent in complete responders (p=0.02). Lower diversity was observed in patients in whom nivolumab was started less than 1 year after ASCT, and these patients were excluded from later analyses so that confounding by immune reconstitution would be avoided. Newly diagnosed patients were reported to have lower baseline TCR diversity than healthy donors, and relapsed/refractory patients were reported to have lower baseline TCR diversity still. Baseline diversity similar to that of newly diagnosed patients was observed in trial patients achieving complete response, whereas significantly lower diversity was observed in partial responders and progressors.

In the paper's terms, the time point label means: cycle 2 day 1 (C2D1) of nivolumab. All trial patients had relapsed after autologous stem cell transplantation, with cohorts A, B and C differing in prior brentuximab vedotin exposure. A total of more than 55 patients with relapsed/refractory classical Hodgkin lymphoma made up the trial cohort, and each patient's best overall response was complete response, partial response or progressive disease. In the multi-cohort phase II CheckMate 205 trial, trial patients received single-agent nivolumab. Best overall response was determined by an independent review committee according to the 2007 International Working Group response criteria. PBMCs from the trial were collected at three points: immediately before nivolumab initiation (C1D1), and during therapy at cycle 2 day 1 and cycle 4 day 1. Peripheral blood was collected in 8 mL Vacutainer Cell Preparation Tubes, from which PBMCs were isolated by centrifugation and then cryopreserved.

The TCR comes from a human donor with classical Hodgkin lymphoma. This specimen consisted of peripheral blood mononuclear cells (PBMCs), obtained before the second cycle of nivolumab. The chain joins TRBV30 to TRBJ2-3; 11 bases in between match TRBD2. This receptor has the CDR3 CAWKLAGAGDTQYF. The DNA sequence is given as TGTGCCTGGAAACTAGCGGGGGCGGGAGATACGCAGTATTTT.